These T cell receptor beta chains were read from a single sample in a study of blood T cell repertoires in COVID-19. Libraries were prepared by immunoSEQ multiplex PCR; TCRdb keeps only in-frame clonotypes and omits some of them. The data show around 130,000 clones, roughly 86% seen once. Source material: peripheral blood. These receptors were obtained from a woman in her forties or fifties who had recovered from COVID-19. CDR3s include the opening cysteine and the closing phenylalanine or tryptophan. D genes are given only for firm matches. Expanded clones get a size class; other rows say once, few or many, or leave the size out.

TRBJ1-1	-	12	TRBV10-3	-	TGTGCCAGTACAGGGAGAGAGACTGAAGCTTTCTTT	CASTGRETEAFF
TRBJ2-7	-	12	TRBV7-9	-	TGTGCCAGCAGCTTAGGACAAAACGAGCAGTACTTC	CASSLGQNEQYF
TRBJ2-6	-	17	TRBV4-2	-	TGTGCCAGCAGCCAGAAAGAGCCCTTCTCTGGGGCCAACGTCCTGACTTTC	CASSQKEPFSGANVLTF
TRBJ1-5	-	14	TRBV6-9	-	TGTGCCAGCAGCTGCACGCGGGGTTGGCAGCCCCAGCATTTT	CASSCTRGWQPQHF
TRBJ2-2	-	14	TRBV29-1	once	TGCAGCGTTGAAGATACAGGCAACACCGGGGAGCTGTTTTTT	CSVEDTGNTGELFF
TRBJ1-5	-	15	TRBV19	few	TGTGCCAGTAGCCCCTTACAGGGTCCCACTCAGCCCCAGCATTTT	CASSPLQGPTQPQHF
TRBJ1-2	-	15	TRBV2	-	TGTGCCAGCAGTTTCTCCGCGACAGGCCTCTATGGCTACACCTTC	CASSFSATGLYGYTF
TRBJ2-1	-	15	TRBV10-3	once	TGTGCCATCAGTCCTAGGGGAGGCGGGGTCGGGGAGCAGTTCTTC	CAISPRGGGVGEQFF
TRBJ1-2	-	12	TRBV2	-	TGTGCCAGCAGGCTAGACAGAGGTGGCTACACCTTC	CASRLDRGGYTF
TRBJ1-4	-	14	TRBV4-3	-	TGCGCCAGCAGCCAAAAGGGGATGAATGAAAAACTGTTTTTT	CASSQKGMNEKLFF
TRBJ1-6	-	15	TRBV5-1	-	TGCGCCAGCAGCTTCGGGACATTCGATAATTCACCCCTCCACTTT	CASSFGTFDNSPLHF
TRBJ2-1	-	16	TRBV9	-	TGTGCCAGCACCTCAATATGGGGCAAAGCCTACAATGAGCAGTTCTTC	CASTSIWGKAYNEQFF
TRBJ1-5	-	22	TRBV14	-	TGTGCCAGCAGCCAAGAGGAGCCCCCGAGGGTGCAGGGAAGGGGGAGAGCTCAGCCCCAGCATTTT	CASSQEEPPRVQGRGRAQPQHF
TRBJ2-7	TRBD2	15	TRBV11-2	-	TGTGCCAGCAGCTTTGGCGGGGGGGACACCTACGAGCAGTACTTC	CASSFGGGDTYEQYF
TRBJ2-1	TRBD1	15	TRBV24-1	-	TGTGCCACCAGTGATGGGACAGGGGCCTACAATGAGCAGTTCTTC	CATSDGTGAYNEQFF
TRBJ1-1	-	12	TRBV9	-	TGTGCCAGCAAGGGGATAGGCACTGAAGCTTTCTTT	CASKGIGTEAFF
TRBJ2-7	TRBD2	15	TRBV5-1	-	TGCGCCAGCAGCTTGGCGCTAGCGGGAATCAACGAGCAGTACTTC	CASSLALAGINEQYF
TRBJ2-7	TRBD1	13	TRBV7-2	-	TGTGCCAGCAGCTTAAGACAGGGGAGCGAGCAGTACTTC	CASSLRQGSEQYF
TRBJ2-5	-	11	TRBV5-1	-	TGCGCCAGCCGTGACCAAGAGACCCAGTACTTC	CASRDQETQYF
TRBJ2-7	TRBD2	15	TRBV11-2	-	TGTGCCAGCAGCTCAAGACTAGCGGGGAGCTACGAGCAGTACTTC	CASSSRLAGSYEQYF
TRBJ2-5	TRBD2	15	TRBV7-9	-	TGTGCCAGCAGCTCTTTCCGGGGAGGGCAAGAGACCCAGTACTTC	CASSSFRGGQETQYF
TRBJ2-3	TRBD2	16	TRBV4-2	few	TGTGCCAGCAGCCAAGAGGTCTCTAGCGGGAGTAATACGCAGTATTTT	CASSQEVSSGSNTQYF
TRBJ2-3	-	15	TRBV21-1	-	TGTGCCAGCAGCACCAGACAGGGTGGGACAGATACGCAGTATTTT	CASSTRQGGTDTQYF
TRBJ1-2	-	12	TRBV30	-	TGTGCCTGGAGTGCCGGGGGGGATGGCTACACCTTC	CAWSAGGDGYTF
TRBJ2-6	-	17	TRBV11-2	-	TGTGCCAGCAGAACTCCTCACGGGAGCTCTGGGGCCAACGTCCTGACTTTC	CASRTPHGSSGANVLTF
TRBJ2-7	-	15	TRBV11-2	-	TGTGCCAGCAGCTTACTCCCTGGGGTGGCGGGCGAGCAGTACTTC	CASSLLPGVAGEQYF
TRBJ2-7	TRBD1	14	TRBV6-5	-	TGTGCCAGCAGTAGACAGGGGGTTTCACGGGAGCAGTACTTC	CASSRQGVSREQYF
TRBJ1-3	-	17	TRBV6-6	-	TGTGCCAGCAGGCGATTCGGACAATCCTATTTGGGGAACACCATATATTTT	CASRRFGQSYLGNTIYF
TRBJ2-7	TRBD2	15	TRBV7-6	-	TGTGCCAGCAGCCCGGAGGGGACTAGCGGGTACGAGCAGTACTTC	CASSPEGTSGYEQYF
TRBJ1-2	TRBD1	13	TRBV12-3/TRBV12-4	-	TGTGCCAGCAGTTTTCAGGGGGCCTATGGCTACACCTTC	CASSFQGAYGYTF
TRBJ1-1	-	14	TRBV18	few	TGTGCCAGCTCACCTTCAGGCGATAACACTGAAGCTTTCTTT	CASSPSGDNTEAFF
TRBJ2-7	TRBD1	15	TRBV9	-	TGTGCCAGCAGCCCACGGACAGGGGAATCCTACGAGCAGTACTTC	CASSPRTGESYEQYF
TRBJ2-2	TRBD1	19	TRBV9	-	TGTGCCAGCAGCGCCCGGGACAGGGGTAGGGATTTGAGCACCGGGGAGCTGTTTTTT	CASSARDRGRDLSTGELFF
TRBJ1-5	-	12	TRBV2	-	TGTGCCAGCAGTGAGGAGGGTCAGCCCCAGCATTTT	CASSEEGQPQHF
TRBJ2-2	-	15	TRBV5-5	once	TGTGCCAGCAGCTTGGCCGAGGGAACCACCGGGGAGCTGTTTTTT	CASSLAEGTTGELFF
TRBJ2-2	-	15	TRBV30	once	TGTGCCTGGAGTGTATTTGGGGGAGGCACCGGGGAGCTGTTTTTT	CAWSVFGGGTGELFF
TRBJ2-7	-	14	TRBV27	-	TGTGCCAGCAGTCGCAACAGTGACTCCTACGAGCAGTACTTC	CASSRNSDSYEQYF
TRBJ1-4	-	16	TRBV4-1	-	TGCGCCAGCAGCCAGGGAAACAGGCCAACTAATGAAAAACTGTTTTTT	CASSQGNRPTNEKLFF